Here is one TCR beta chain with its context. Its cognate antigen is unknown. This record belongs to a study of T cell responses to AZD1222 COVID-19 vaccine. Study results and caveats: An increase in Spike-specific TCR breadth and depth was observed after two AZD1222 doses. Only 5 to 7 AZD1222 recipients were seropositive at baseline. There were vaccine-associated CD4 TCRs across spike, dominant at 160-218 and 743-854.

Second-dose intervals near 4 or 12 weeks were combined. The data were produced by immunoSEQ multiplex PCR, yet TCRdb's version contains in-frame clones alone and is incomplete. The sample includes fewer than 150,000 clones, 85% to 90% of them seen just once. Trimming shortened V by 5 bases and J by 5 bases, and 13 bases separated the two germline ends. Germline CDR1 LGHDT, CDR2 YNNKEL (reference sequence). CDR3 length: 14 residues. This chain connects TRBV3-1 (or the pseudogene TRBV3-2) to TRBJ2-1, with D possibly being TRBD1 or TRBD2 (5 bases each). The sample consisted of peripheral blood, taken 28 days after the second AZD1222 dose. The TCR originated in an adult who received the AZD1222 COVID-19 vaccine. The CDR3: CASSLGRLNNEQFF. As DNA, the CDR3 is TGTGCCAGCAGCTTGGGACGTTTAAACAATGAGCAGTTCTTC.